These 12 T cell receptor beta chains were sequenced from one sample in a study of early T cells in non-severe SARS-CoV-2 infection. Via MiXCR, TCRdb re-called the 5' RACE reads, giving one row per CDR3 protein. The sample lists 55,000 to 70,000 distinct CDR3 sequences; around 12% were seen once. Material: whole blood, obtained at baseline. Every receptor here comes from an adult who was a healthcare worker with PCR-confirmed SARS-CoV-2 infection or an uninfected control (not recorded which). The donor label of this sample is uncertain.

The chain carries TRBV7-6 and TRBJ2-1; tentatively, D is TRBD2 (5 bases). V lost 6 bases, J lost 1 base, and 22 bases lay in between. This CDR3 spans 18 amino acids. The germline CDR1 and CDR2 sequences are SGHVS and FNYEAQ. The CDR3: CASRPASGKGDSYNEQFF. CDR3 nucleotides: TGTGCCAGCAGACCCGCCTCCGGGAAAGGAGATTCCTACAATGAGCAGTTCTTC.

The chain joins TRBV5-1 to TRBJ2-5; D not certain. V lost 0 bases to trimming and J lost 3 bases, with 9 bases between them. The CDR3 is 14 amino acids. The germline V gene has CDR1 SGHRS and CDR2 YFSETQ. CDR3 sequence (DNA): TGCGCCAGCAGCTTGGGCAGAAGAAAAGAGACCCAGTACTTC. Translation: CASSLGRRKETQYF.

The genes are TRBV7-8 and TRBJ1-2, with 7 positions matching TRBD1. This CDR3 comprises 17 residues. Germline CDR1 reads SGHVS; CDR2 reads FQNEAQ. The trim removed 5 bases at V and 8 bases at J, leaving 20 bases unmatched. The CDR3 DNA reads TGTGCCAGCAGCCCGACTCCATCTGCCCGGGACAGAAGAGGCTACACCTTC. This encodes CASSPTPSARDRRGYTF.

This clonotype was counted a few times. The V gene is TRBV5-1, the J gene TRBJ2-7, with D tentatively TRBD2 (5 bases). Per germline, CDR1 SGHRS and CDR2 YFSETQ. V was pared by 2 bases and J by 2 bases, with 11 bases between. CDR3 length: 14 amino acids. CDR3 sequence reads: CASSFRGVTYEQYV. The DNA for the CDR3 is TGCGCCAGCAGCTTCCGGGGAGTCACCTACGAGCAGTACGTC.

The chain combines TRBV7-6 with TRBJ2-5; D call uncertain. Trimming cost V 5 bases and J 5 bases, with 12 bases left between them. The CDR3 runs to 13 residues. Germline lookup yields CDR1 SGHVS and CDR2 FNYEAQ. The CDR3 protein is CASSARPLETQYF. The DNA of the CDR3 is TGTGCCAGCAGCGCTCGTCCTCTGGAGACCCAGTACTTC.

This clonotype was detected many times. The chain joins TRBV12-3 or TRBV12-4 to TRBJ2-1; 9 nucleotides align to TRBD1. V lost 7 bases, J lost 6 bases, and 10 bases stayed unmatched. The CDR3 runs 15 residues. CDR3 loop: CASTERDRETNEQFF. CDR3 DNA: TGTGCCAGCACCGAAAGGGACAGGGAAACCAATGAGCAGTTCTTC.

The chain employs TRBV20-1 and TRBJ2-3; 11 bases are a match to TRBD1. The CDR3 is 14 amino acids. The germline V gene encodes CDR1 DFQATT and CDR2 SNEGSKA (reference sequence). V shed 3 bases, J shed 5 bases, and the junction held 4 bases outside the gene matches. The CDR3 DNA reads TGCAGTGCTAGCGGACAGGGGGCAGGAGATACGCAGTATTTT. As protein: CSASGQGAGDTQYF.

This clonotype was detected only a few times. CDR3 in amino acids: CASSLGQPNYGYTF. The DNA for the CDR3 is TGCGCCAGCAGCTTGGGACAGCCTAACTATGGCTACACCTTC. The chain combines TRBV5-1 with TRBJ1-2; the D gene is possibly TRBD1 (5 bases). V was clipped by 0 bases and J by 0 bases, with 6 bases between them. This CDR3 contains 14 residues. CDR1 SGHRS and CDR2 YFSETQ come from the germline V gene.

This chain connects TRBV7-3 to TRBJ2-2, with D uncertain. The V gene lost 6 bases and the J gene lost 4 bases, with 9 bases spanning the gap. The V gene's germline CDR1 is SGHTA and CDR2 FQGTGA. The CDR3 runs 13 residues. For the CDR3, the DNA is TGTGCCAGCAGACGCACATCCACCGGGGAGCTGTTTTTT. Protein product: CASRRTSTGELFF.

At least ten counts were recorded for this clonotype. The chain combines TRBV7-2 with TRBJ2-2; TRBD2 matches 7 bases. This CDR3 has 16 amino acids. V lost 3 bases and J lost 3; bases outside the gene matches: 7. Germline V gives CDR1 SGHTA, CDR2 FQGNSA. The DNA of the CDR3 is TGTGCCAGCAGCTTTTCAGCGGGGTTATACACCGGGGAGCTGTTTTTT. Translation gives CASSFSAGLYTGELFF.

V gene TRBV29-1 combines with J gene TRBJ1-1; possibly TRBD1 for D (5 bases). Germline assignment: CDR1 SQVTM and CDR2 ANQGSEA. V was clipped by 7 bases and J by 7 bases, with 13 bases between them. The CDR3 length is 11 residues. The CDR3 is CSAGTGLEAFF. The CDR3 DNA reads TGCAGCGCCGGGACGGGCCTTGAAGCTTTCTTT.

The CDR3 is CASSLRGRHTASGANVLTF. DNA of the CDR3: TGTGCCAGCAGCTTAAGGGGGAGACACACAGCCTCTGGGGCCAACGTCCTGACTTTC. The rearrangement joins TRBV7-9 to TRBJ2-6, with D possibly being TRBD1 (6 bases). Trimming removed 2 bases at V and 0 bases at J, with 17 bases between. Germline V gene lookup returns CDR1 SEHNR and CDR2 FQNEAQ (reference sequence). The CDR3 is made up of 19 amino acids. Looking up the rest from reference TRBV7-9 and TRBJ2-6 gives the full variable domain: DTGVSQNPRHKITKRGQNVTFRCDPISEHNRLYWYRQTLGQGPEFLTYFQNEAQLEKSRLLSDRFSAERPKGSFSTLEIQRTEQGDSAMYLCASSLRGRHTASGANVLTFGAGSRLTVL.